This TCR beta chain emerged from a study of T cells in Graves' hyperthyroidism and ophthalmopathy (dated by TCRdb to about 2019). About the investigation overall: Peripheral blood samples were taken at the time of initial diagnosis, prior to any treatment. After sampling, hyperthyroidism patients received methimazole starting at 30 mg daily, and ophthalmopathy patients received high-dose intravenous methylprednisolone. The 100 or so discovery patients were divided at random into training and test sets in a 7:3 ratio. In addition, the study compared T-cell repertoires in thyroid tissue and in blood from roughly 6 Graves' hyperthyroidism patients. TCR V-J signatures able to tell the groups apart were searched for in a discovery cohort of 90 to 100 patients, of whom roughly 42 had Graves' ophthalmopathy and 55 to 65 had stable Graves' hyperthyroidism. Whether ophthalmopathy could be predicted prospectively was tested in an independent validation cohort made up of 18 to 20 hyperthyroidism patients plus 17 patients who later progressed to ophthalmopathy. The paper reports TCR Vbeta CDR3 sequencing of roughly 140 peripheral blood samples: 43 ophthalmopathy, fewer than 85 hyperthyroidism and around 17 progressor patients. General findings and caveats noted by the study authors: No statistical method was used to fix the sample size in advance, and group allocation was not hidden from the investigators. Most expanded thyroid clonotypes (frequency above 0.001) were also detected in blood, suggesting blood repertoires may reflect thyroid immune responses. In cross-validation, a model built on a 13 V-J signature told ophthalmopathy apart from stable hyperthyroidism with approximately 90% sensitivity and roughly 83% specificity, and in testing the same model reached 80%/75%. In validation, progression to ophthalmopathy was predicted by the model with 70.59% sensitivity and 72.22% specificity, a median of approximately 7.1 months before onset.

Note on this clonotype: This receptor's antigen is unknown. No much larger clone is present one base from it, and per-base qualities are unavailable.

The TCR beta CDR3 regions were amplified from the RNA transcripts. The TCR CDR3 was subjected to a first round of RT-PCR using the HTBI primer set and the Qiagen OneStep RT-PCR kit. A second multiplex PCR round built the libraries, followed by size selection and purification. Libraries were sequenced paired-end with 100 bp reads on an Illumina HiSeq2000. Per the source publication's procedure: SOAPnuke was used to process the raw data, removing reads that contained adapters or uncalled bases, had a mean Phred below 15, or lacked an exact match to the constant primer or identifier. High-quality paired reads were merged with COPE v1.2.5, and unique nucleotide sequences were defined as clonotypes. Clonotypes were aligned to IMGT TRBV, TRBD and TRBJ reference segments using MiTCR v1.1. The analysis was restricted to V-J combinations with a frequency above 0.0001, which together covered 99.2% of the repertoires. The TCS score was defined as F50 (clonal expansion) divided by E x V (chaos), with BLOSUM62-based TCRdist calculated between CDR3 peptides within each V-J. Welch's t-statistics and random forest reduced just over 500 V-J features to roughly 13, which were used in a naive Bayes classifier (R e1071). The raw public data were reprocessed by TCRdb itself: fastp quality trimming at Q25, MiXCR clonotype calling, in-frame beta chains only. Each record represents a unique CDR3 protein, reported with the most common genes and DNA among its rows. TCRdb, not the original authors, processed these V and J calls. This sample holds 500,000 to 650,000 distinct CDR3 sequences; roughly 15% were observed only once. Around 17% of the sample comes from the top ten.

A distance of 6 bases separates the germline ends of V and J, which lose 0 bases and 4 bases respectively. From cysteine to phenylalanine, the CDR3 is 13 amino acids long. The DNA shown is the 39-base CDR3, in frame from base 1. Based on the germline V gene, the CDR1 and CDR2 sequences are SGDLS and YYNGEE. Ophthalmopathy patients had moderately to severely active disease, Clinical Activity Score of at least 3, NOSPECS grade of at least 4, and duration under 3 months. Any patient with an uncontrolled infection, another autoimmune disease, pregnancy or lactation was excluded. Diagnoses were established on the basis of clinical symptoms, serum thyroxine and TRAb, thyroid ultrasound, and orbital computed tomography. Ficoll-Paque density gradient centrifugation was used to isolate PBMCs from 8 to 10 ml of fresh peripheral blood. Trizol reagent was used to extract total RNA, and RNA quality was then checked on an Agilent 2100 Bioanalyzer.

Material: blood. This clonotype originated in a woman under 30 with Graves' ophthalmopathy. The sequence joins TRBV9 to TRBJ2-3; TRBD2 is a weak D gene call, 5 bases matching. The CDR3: CASSVDGADTQYF. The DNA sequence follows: TGTGCCAGCAGCGTAGACGGGGCAGATACGCAGTATTTT.